The TCR beta chain under discussion was sequenced for a study of T cell responses to AZD1222 COVID-19 vaccine. Germline assignment: CDR1 SGHKS and CDR2 YYEKEE (reference sequence). The CDR3 totals 14 residues. V was pared by 2 bases and J by 6 bases, with 14 bases between. The method was immunoSEQ multiplex PCR; TCRdb's version includes in-frame clones alone and lacks a portion of them. This table holds about 180,000 clones, around 88% found once. This clonotype was sampled from an adult who received the AZD1222 COVID-19 vaccine. The chain employs TRBV5-5 and TRBJ1-1; no definite D call. Sequencing used peripheral blood, obtained 28 days after the second AZD1222 dose. CDR3 loop: CASSFLVEVAEAFF. The CDR3 region has the DNA TGTGCCAGCAGCTTTCTCGTAGAGGTCGCTGAAGCTTTCTTT.